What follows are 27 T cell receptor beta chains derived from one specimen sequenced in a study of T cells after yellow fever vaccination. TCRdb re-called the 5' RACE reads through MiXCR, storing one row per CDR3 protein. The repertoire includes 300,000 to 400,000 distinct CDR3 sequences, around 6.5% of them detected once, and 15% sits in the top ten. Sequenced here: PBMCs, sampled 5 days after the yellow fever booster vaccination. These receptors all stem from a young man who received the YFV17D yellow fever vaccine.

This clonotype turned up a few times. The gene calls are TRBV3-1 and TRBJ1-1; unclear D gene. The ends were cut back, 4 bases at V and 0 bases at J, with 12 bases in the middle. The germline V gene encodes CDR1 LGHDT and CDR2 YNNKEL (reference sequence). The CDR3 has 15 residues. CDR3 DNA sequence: TGTGCCAGCAGCCTCAGAAGGGTCGTGAACACTGAAGCTTTCTTT. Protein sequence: CASSLRRVVNTEAFF. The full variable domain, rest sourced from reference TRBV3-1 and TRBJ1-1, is DTAVSQTPKYLVTQMGNDKSIKCEQNLGHDTMYWYKQDSKKFLKIMFSYNNKELIINETVPNRFSPKSPDKAHLNLHINSLELGDSAVYFCASSLRRVVNTEAFFGQGTRLTVV.

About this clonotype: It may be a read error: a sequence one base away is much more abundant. CDR3 residues: CASGQGLEETQYF. In DNA form, the CDR3 reads TGTGCCAGCGGCCAGGGACTAGAGGAGACCCAGTACTTC. This chain connects TRBV5-5 to TRBJ2-5; 8 bases align to TRBD2. V dropped 7 bases and J dropped 5; count of bases not matched to a gene: 7. CDR3 size: 13 residues. Germline values: CDR1 SGHKS, CDR2 YYEKEE (reference sequence).

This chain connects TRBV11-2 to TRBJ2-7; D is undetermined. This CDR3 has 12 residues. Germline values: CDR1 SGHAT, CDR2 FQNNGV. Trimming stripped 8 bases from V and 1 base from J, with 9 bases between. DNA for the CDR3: TGTGCCAGCGCGACTGGATCCTACGAGCAGTACTTC. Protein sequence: CASATGSYEQYF.

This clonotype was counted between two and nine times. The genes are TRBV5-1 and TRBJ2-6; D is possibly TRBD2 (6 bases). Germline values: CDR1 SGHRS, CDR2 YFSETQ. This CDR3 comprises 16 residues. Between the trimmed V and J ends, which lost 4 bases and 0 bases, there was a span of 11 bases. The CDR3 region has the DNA TGCGCCAGCAGCACCGGAGGGACCTCTGGGGCCAACGTCCTGACTTTC. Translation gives CASSTGGTSGANVLTF.

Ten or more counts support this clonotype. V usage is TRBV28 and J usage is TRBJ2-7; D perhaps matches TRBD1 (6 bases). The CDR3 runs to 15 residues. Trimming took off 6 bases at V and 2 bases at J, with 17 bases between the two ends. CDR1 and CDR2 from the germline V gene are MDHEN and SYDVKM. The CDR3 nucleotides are TGTGCCAGCAGGGTGAACAGGGATAAAGCCTACGAGCAGTACTTC. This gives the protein CASRVNRDKAYEQYF.

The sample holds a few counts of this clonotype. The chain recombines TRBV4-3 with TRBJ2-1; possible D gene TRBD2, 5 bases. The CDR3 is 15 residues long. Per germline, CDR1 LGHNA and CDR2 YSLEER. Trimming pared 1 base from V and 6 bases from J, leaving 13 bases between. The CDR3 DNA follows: TGCGCCAGCAGCCAAGTAATCACTAGACTCAATGAGCAGTTCTTC. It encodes CASSQVITRLNEQFF.

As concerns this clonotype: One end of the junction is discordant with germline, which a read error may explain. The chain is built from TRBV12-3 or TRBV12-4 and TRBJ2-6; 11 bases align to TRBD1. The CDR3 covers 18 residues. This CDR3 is CASTSGQGVSSGANALTF. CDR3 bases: TGTGCCAGCACCTCGGGACAGGGGGTCTCCTCTGGGGCCAACGCCCTGACTTTC.

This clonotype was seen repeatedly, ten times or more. The DNA of the CDR3 is TGCAGTGCTAGATCCGGGGTTAGCACAGATACGCAGTATTTT. This sequence encodes CSARSGVSTDTQYF. The rearrangement joins TRBV20-1 to TRBJ2-3; D is possibly TRBD2 (5 bases). CDR1 is DFQATT and CDR2 is SNEGSKA in the germline V gene (reference sequence). V lost 2 bases and J lost 0, with 9 bases in between. This CDR3 spans 14 amino acids.

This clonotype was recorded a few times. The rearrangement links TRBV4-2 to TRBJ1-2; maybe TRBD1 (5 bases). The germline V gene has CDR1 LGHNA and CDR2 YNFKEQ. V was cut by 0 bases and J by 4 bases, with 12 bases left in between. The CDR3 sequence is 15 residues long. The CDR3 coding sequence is TGTGCCAGCAGCCAAGACCCACAGGCGAGCTATGGCTACACCTTC. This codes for CASSQDPQASYGYTF.

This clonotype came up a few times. CDR3 region: CASSLTGTDRVFF. The CDR3 nucleotides read TGTGCCAGCAGCTTGACAGGAACGGACCGGGTGTTTTTT. The chain has TRBV5-4 and TRBJ1-4; maybe TRBD1 (5 bases). With 1 base removed from V and 15 bases from J, the gap between germline ends came to 16 bases. The CDR3 totals 13 residues. CDR1 SGHNT and CDR2 YYREEE come from the germline V gene (reference sequence). Full variable domain (outside the CDR3, taken from reference TRBV5-4 and TRBJ1-4): ETGVTQSPTHLIKTRGQQVTLRCSSQSGHNTVSWYQQALGQGPQFIFQYYREEENGRGNFPPRFSGLQFPNYSSELNVNALELDDSALYLCASSLTGTDRVFFGSGTQLSVL.

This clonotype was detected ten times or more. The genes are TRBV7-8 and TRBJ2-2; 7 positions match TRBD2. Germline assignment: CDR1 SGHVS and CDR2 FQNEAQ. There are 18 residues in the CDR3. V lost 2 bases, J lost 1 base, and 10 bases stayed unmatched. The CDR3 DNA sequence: TGTGCCAGCAGCTTATGGGGGGAGGGGTATCGGAACACCGGGGAGCTGTTTTTT. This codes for CASSLWGEGYRNTGELFF.

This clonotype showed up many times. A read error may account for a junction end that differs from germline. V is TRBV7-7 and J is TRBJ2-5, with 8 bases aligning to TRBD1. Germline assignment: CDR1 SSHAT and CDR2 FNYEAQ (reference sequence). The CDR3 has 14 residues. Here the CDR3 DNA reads TGTGCTAGCAGCTTATCGACAGGGGAAGAGACCCAGTACTTC. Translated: CASSLSTGEETQYF.

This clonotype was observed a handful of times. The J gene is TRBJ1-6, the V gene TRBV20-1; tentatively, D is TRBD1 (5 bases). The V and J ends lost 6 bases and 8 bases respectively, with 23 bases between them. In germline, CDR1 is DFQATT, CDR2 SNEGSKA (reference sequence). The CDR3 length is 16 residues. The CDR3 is CSATDKTGISDSPLHF. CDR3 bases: TGCAGTGCGACAGATAAAACCGGGATCAGCGATTCACCCCTCCACTTT.

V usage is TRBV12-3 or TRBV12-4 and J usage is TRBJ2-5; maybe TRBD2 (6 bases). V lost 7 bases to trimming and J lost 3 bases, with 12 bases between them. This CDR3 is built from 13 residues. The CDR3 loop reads CASTPGGEETQYF. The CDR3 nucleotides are TGTGCCAGCACCCCGGGCGGGGAAGAGACCCAGTACTTC.

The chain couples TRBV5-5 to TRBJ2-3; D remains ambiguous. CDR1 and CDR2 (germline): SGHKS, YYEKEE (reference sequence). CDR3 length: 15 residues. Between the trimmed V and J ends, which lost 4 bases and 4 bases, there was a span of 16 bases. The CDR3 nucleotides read TGTGCCAGCAGCCCTGGGGTCTACTACTCAGATACGCAGTATTTT. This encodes CASSPGVYYSDTQYF.

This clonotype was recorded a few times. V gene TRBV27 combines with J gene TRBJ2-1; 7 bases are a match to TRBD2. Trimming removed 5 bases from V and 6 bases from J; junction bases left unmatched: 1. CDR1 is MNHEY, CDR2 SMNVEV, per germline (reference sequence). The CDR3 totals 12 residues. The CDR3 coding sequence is TGTGCCAGCAGTAGCGGGGCCAATGAGCAGTTCTTC. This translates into CASSSGANEQFF.

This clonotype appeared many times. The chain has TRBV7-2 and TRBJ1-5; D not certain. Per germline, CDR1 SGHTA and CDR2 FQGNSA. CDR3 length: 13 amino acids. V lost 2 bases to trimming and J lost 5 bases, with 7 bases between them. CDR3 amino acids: CASSLMRDQPQHF. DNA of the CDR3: TGTGCCAGCAGCTTAATGAGGGATCAGCCCCAGCATTTT.

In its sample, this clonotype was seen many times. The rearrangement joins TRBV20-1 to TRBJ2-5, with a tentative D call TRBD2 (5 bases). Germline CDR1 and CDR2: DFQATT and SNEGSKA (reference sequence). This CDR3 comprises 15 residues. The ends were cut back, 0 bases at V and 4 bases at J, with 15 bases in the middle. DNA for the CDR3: TGCAGTGCTAGAGAGGACTCGGGTAGTGGAGAGACCCAGTACTTC. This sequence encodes CSAREDSGSGETQYF.

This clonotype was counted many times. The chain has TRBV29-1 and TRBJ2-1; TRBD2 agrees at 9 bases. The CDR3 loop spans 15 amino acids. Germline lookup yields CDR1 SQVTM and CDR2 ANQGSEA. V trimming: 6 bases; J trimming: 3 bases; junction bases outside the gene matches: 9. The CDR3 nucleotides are TGCAGCGTCGCCCCGGGACTAGCAGACTACAATGAGCAGTTCTTC. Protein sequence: CSVAPGLADYNEQFF.

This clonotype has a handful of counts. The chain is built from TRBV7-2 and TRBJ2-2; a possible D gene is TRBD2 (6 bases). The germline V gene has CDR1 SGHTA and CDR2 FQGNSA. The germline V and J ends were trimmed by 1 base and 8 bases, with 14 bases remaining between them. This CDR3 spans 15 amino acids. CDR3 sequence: CASSLGGGALGELFF. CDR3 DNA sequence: TGTGCCAGCAGCTTAGGGGGCGGGGCCTTGGGGGAGCTGTTTTTT.

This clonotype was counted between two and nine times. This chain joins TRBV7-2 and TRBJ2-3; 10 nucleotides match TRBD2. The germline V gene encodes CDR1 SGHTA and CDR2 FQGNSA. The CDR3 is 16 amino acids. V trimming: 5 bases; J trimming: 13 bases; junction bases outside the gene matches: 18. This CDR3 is CASSLSGTVQSGREYF. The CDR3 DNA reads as TGTGCCAGCAGCCTATCTGGGACAGTCCAAAGCGGGAGGGAGTATTTT.

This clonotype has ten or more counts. This CDR3 is CSASLLLGQAYEQYF. Here the CDR3 DNA reads TGCAGTGCTAGCCTACTCCTGGGACAGGCCTACGAGCAGTACTTC. The gene calls are TRBV20-1 and TRBJ2-7; TRBD1 matches at 8 bases. The germline gives CDR1 DFQATT, CDR2 SNEGSKA (reference sequence). After removal of 3 bases from V and 2 bases from J, the junction contained 9 bases not matched to a gene. The length of the CDR3 is 15 residues.

In nucleotides, the CDR3 is TGTGCCTGGAGTGTACAAGGCAGGGGACGGAACATTCAGTACTTC. Protein product: CAWSVQGRGRNIQYF. V is TRBV30 and J is TRBJ2-4; D might be TRBD1 (6 bases). V gave up 0 bases and J gave up 7 bases, with 16 bases separating them. This CDR3 has 15 residues. Looked up from germline, CDR1 is GTSNPN and CDR2 is SVGIG (reference sequence). Full variable domain (outside the CDR3, taken from reference TRBV30 and TRBJ2-4): SQTIHQWPATLVQPVGSPLSLECTVEGTSNPNLYWYRQAAGRGLQLLFYSVGIGQISSEVPQNLSASRPQDRQFILSSKKLLLSDSGFYLCAWSVQGRGRNIQYFGAGTRLSVL.

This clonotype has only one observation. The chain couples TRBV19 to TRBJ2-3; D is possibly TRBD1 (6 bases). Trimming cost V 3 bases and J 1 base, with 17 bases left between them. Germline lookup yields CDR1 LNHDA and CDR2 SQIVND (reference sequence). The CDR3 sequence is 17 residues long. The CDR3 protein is CASSIPLRTDGTDTQYF. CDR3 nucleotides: TGTGCCAGTAGTATTCCCCTCAGGACAGATGGCACAGATACGCAGTATTTT.

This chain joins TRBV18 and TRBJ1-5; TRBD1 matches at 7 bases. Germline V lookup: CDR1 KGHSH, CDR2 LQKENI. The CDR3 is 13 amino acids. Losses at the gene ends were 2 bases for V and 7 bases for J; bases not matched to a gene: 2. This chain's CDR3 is CASSPTQGQPQHF. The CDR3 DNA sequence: TGTGCCAGCTCACCAACACAGGGGCAGCCCCAGCATTTT. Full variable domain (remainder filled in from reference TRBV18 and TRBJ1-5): NAGVMQNPRHLVRRRGQEARLRCSPMKGHSHVYWYRQLPEEGLKFMVYLQKENIIDESGMPKERFSAEFPKEGPSILRIQQVVRGDSAAYFCASSPTQGQPQHFGDGTRLSIL.

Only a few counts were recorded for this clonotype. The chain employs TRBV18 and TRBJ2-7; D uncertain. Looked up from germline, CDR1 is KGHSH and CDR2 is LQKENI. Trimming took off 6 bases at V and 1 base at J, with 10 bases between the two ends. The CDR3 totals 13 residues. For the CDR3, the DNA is TGTGCCAGCTCTACCGAGAGATCCTACGAGCAGTACTTC. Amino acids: CASSTERSYEQYF.

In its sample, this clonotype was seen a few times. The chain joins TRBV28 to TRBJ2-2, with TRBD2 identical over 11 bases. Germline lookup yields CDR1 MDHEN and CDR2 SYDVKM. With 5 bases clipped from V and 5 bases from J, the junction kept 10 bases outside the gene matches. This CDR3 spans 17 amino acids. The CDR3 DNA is TGTGCCAGCAGTCCTAGAGGACTAGCGGGTGGGACCGGGGAGCTGTTTTTT. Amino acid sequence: CASSPRGLAGGTGELFF.